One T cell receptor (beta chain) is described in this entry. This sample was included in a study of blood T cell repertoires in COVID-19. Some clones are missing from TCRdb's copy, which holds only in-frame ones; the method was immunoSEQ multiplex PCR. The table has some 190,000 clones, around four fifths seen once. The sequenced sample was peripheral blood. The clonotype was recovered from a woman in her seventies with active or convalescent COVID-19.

CDR3 sequence: CASSTFIGSGRLPDTQYF. As DNA, the CDR3 is TGTGCCAGCAGTACTTTTATCGGGAGCGGGAGACTTCCAGATACGCAGTATTTT. The J gene is TRBJ2-3, the V gene TRBV28; TRBD2 agrees at 8 bases. The CDR3 extends over 18 amino acids. Trimming took 5 bases from V and 4 from J; bases not matched to a gene: 17. Germline CDR1 and CDR2: MDHEN and SYDVKM. The full variable domain, completed using reference TRBV28 and TRBJ2-3, is DVKVTQSSRYLVKRTGEKVFLECVQDMDHENMFWYRQDPGLGLRLIYFSYDVKMKEKGDIPEGYSVSREKKERFSLILESASTNQTSMYLCASSTFIGSGRLPDTQYFGPGTRLTVL.